This TCR beta chain emerged from a study of blood T cells in healthy people across ages. A second about 7 to 11 cycle PCR used barcoded and J-beta primers. Every molecule of cDNA carried a tag from a template-switch adaptor with 12 random nucleotides. MiXCR, run by TCRdb on the 5' RACE reads, gives a single entry per CDR3 protein. Of about 640,000 distinct CDR3 sequences listed, roughly three fifths are singletons. Study outcomes and limitations: Roughly linear declines in TCR beta diversity per million T cells occurred with age. Compared with aged donors, long-lived donors showed fewer expanded clones, suggesting selection. Diversity figures based on one million T cells were deemed too low.

On this clonotype itself: Its antigen is as yet unknown.

V dropped 0 bases and J dropped 7 bases, with 15 bases sitting between them. The CDR3 totals 15 residues. The clonotype was recovered from a man aged 55 to 70 in good health. The V gene is TRBV12-3 or TRBV12-4, the J gene TRBJ1-1, with a possible D match to TRBD1 (5 bases). The material sequenced was blood. In DNA form, the CDR3 reads TGTGCCAGCAGTTTAGCTCGGTCGGACAAAAGTGAAGCTTTCTTT. Translated, it gives CASSLARSDKSEAFF.